This TCR beta chain was identified in a study of CD8+ T cells in alopecia areata. Looking at the study overall: The study gave treated patients oral tofacitinib at 5 to 10 mg twice daily. General study points: When scalp samples are sequenced, resident alphabeta T cells of normal skin are also captured.

Treatment given: oral pan-JAK inhibitor, 5-10 mg twice daily. The CDR3 length is 16 residues. Looked up from germline, CDR1 is LGHNA and CDR2 is YNFKEQ. V lost 0 bases and J lost 4, with 12 bases in between. As for this clone: What it recognizes is unknown.

RNA was isolated and reverse transcribed to cDNA, the sequencing template. Generated by immunoSEQ multiplex PCR, the TCRdb table keeps only in-frame clones and is missing some. The sample yields 180,000 or so clones, approximately 50% seen once. The sequencing here drew on CD8+ T cells sorted from blood, taken around week 53, from a patient treated with tofacitinib. The source of this sequence is a human donor with alopecia areata. The chain couples TRBV4-2 to TRBJ2-2, with a possible D match to TRBD2 (6 bases). The CDR3 DNA sequence: TGTGCCAGCAGCCAAGATGCCCAGGAGGGCACCGGGGAGCTGTTTTTT. It encodes CASSQDAQEGTGELFF.